These 2 T cell receptor beta chains came from one sample sequenced in a study of T cells in localized non-small cell lung cancer. Data came from immunoSEQ multiplex PCR; TCRdb stores just in-frame clones and leaves some out. The sample records about 130,000 clones, more than 70% being singletons. The sequences come from peripheral blood, collected before any cancer treatment. Source of these receptors: a female donor over 55 with stage I lung adenocarcinoma.

This clone showed up just once. CDR3 nucleotide sequence: TGTGCCAGCAGTTTAGGGGGCAACCTCAATCAGCCCCAGCATTTT. This codes for CASSLGGNLNQPQHF. The chain carries TRBV28 and TRBJ1-5, with D maybe TRBD1 (6 bases). There are 15 residues in the CDR3. V was cut by 2 bases and J by 3 bases, with 11 bases left in between. Germline V CDR1 and CDR2: MDHEN, SYDVKM.

This rearrangement joins TRBV2 to TRBJ2-7; 12 nucleotides align to TRBD2. This CDR3 is built from 14 residues. Germline loops: CDR1 SNHLY, CDR2 FYNNEI. V gave up 6 bases and J gave up 2 bases; unmatched junction bases: 2. The CDR3 DNA reads as TGTGCCAGCAGGACTAGCGGGAGCCCCTACGAGCAGTACTTC. It yields the protein CASRTSGSPYEQYF.